This T cell receptor (beta chain) is drawn from a study of cytomegalovirus exposure and HLA in healthy donors. Findings and caveats of the study: Among CMV-associated TCR beta chains, most appeared HLA-restricted in a later analysis. Common viral pathogens seemed to be connected with several of the most significant clusters, according to a later analysis.

Regarding this clone: What it binds is not known.

Germline V gene lookup returns CDR1 MGHDK and CDR2 SYGVNS. Trimming removed 5 bases at V and 4 bases at J, with 17 bases between. This CDR3 is built from 15 residues. PCR used 60 Vbeta primers and 13 Jbeta primers. Some clones are missing from TCRdb's copy, which holds only in-frame ones; the method was immunoSEQ multiplex PCR. The table records some 170,000 clones, around 90% of them present only once. The TCR sequence derives from a woman in her twenties or thirties in good health and CMV-seronegative. What was sequenced was PBMCs. The rearrangement joins TRBV25-1 to TRBJ1-1, with D perhaps TRBD1 (6 bases). The CDR3 is CASSPNRVSGTEAFF. The CDR3 DNA follows: TGTGCCAGCAGTCCAAACAGGGTTTCGGGCACTGAAGCTTTCTTT.